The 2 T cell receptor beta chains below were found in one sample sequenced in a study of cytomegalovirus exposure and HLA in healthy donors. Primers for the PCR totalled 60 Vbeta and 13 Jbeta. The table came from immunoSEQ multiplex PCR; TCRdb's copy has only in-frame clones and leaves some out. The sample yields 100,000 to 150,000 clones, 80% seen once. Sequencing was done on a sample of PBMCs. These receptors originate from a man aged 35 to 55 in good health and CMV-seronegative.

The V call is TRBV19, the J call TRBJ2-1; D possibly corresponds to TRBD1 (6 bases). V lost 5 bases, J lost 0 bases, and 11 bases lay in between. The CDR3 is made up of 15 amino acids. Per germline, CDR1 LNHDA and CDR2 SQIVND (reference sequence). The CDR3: CASSVQGNSYNEQFF. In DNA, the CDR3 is TGTGCCAGTAGTGTACAGGGAAACTCCTACAATGAGCAGTTCTTC.

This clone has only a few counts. CDR3 sequence (DNA): TGCGCCAGCAGCTTGTCAGCTACTACGTACCAAGAGACCCAGTACTTC. Protein: CASSLSATTYQETQYF. The rearrangement uses TRBV5-1 and TRBJ2-5; D uncertain. The germline V and J ends were trimmed by 1 base and 0 bases, with 13 bases remaining between them. Per the germline V gene, CDR1 is SGHRS and CDR2 is YFSETQ. The CDR3 consists of 16 residues.